The entry below gives a single T cell receptor beta chain sequence along with its context. Its target is not known. The sample is drawn from a study of blood T cells in healthy people across ages. In the study overall: Template switching recovered approximately one barcoded beta molecule for every two T cells.

Then a second PCR, running about 7 to 11 cycles, was carried out with a sample-barcoded 5' primer and a J-beta primer mix. Unique molecular identifiers of 12 random nucleotides labeled each cDNA. TCRdb re-called the 5' RACE reads with MiXCR, one entry per CDR3 protein. The sample has 1,500,000 or so distinct CDR3 sequences, 45% to 70% seen once. General study points: Significant beta diversity loss was already apparent by age around 40, declining roughly linearly.

The sequencing sample was made of blood. This TCR came from a man between 18 and 29 years old in good health.

CDR3 region: CATSDPGENYGYTF. In nucleotides, the CDR3 is TGTGCCACCAGTGATCCAGGAGAGAACTATGGCTACACCTTC. V is TRBV24-1 and J is TRBJ1-2, with D unresolved. The CDR3 has 14 amino acids. Germline lookup yields CDR1 KGHDR and CDR2 SFDVKD. V was shortened by 3 bases and J by 2 bases, with 9 bases between the two germline ends.